This is a list of T cell receptor beta chains from one sample in a study of blood T cell repertoires in COVID-19. Some clones are missing from TCRdb's copy, which holds only in-frame ones; the method was immunoSEQ multiplex PCR. The table records more than 250,000 clones, about nine tenths of them present only once. The material sequenced was peripheral blood. Receptors originate from a man aged 45-65 years with active or convalescent COVID-19. The CDR3 runs from the conserved cysteine through the conserved F or W. A D gene is named only where the DNA matches it firmly. A clone size is listed for some rows: how often the clone was seen (once, few, many), or a class if it is expanded.

>NA|TRBV4-3|TRBJ1-4|TRBD1
TGCGCCAGCAGCCAAGACTGGACAGGCTTAAAACTGTTTTTT
CASSQDWTGLKLFF
>few|TRBV19|TRBJ1-1|NA
TGTGCCAGTAGGACAGACATGAACACTGAAGCTTTCTTT
CASRTDMNTEAFF
>once|TRBV5-1|TRBJ1-1|TRBD1
TGCGCCAGCAGCGACGGCCGCAGGGGGCGCACTGAAGCTTTCTTT
CASSDGRRGRTEAFF
>NA|TRBV2|TRBJ2-7|TRBD1
TGTGCCAGCAAAGTAGCTTTTGACAGGGTGGGGGTCGAGCAGTACTTC
CASKVAFDRVGVEQYF
>NA|TRBV11-2|TRBJ1-6|NA
TGTGCCAGCAGCTTAGTCCCAGGTTATAATTCACCCCTCCACTTT
CASSLVPGYNSPLHF
>NA|TRBV12-3/TRBV12-4|TRBJ1-1|NA
TGTGCCAGCATAGTAGCCGGCAGTGAAGCTTTCTTT
CASIVAGSEAFF
>NA|TRBV9|TRBJ2-5|NA
TGTGCCAGCAGCGTAGGCTTCGGTCGGGAGACGGCCCAGTACTTC
CASSVGFGRETAQYF
>NA|TRBV18|TRBJ2-5|NA
TGTGCCAGCTCACCACCTTGGCCGGGACTTACTCAAGAGACCCAGTACTTC
CASSPPWPGLTQETQYF
>NA|TRBV20-1|TRBJ2-7|NA
TGCAGTGCTAGGGGCCCCGACGAGCAGTACTTC
CSARGPDEQYF
>NA|TRBV12-3/TRBV12-4|TRBJ1-5|TRBD1
TGTGCCAGCAGTACAGGGGAGGATCAGCCCCAGCATTTT
CASSTGEDQPQHF
>NA|TRBV11-2|TRBJ2-6|NA
TGTGCCAGCAGCACGTGGGGGGAGTGGGTCCTGACTTTC
CASSTWGEWVLTF
>NA|TRBV19|TRBJ1-1|TRBD1
TGTGCCAGTACCAGATACGGGACAGGGAACCCTATGAACACTGAAGCTTTCTTT
CASTRYGTGNPMNTEAFF
>NA|TRBV6-1|TRBJ2-7|NA
TGTGCCAGCAGTGAAGGGTCTAGGGAGTACGAGCAGTACTTC
CASSEGSREYEQYF
>once|TRBV18|TRBJ2-3|TRBD2
TGTGCCAGCTCACCAGTGCTAGCGGGAGGAGCAGATACGCAGTATTTT
CASSPVLAGGADTQYF
>NA|TRBV5-4|TRBJ2-1|TRBD1
TGTGCCAGCAGCCCCGACAGGGGATTGTCCTACAATGAGCAGTTCTTC
CASSPDRGLSYNEQFF
>NA|TRBV5-3|TRBJ1-3|TRBD1
TGTGCCAGAAGCTGGGACAGGGATTCAGGAAACACCATATATTTT
CARSWDRDSGNTIYF
>NA|TRBV18|TRBJ2-7|TRBD2
TGTGCCAGCTCACTCACTAGCGAAACCTACGAGCAGTACTTC
CASSLTSETYEQYF
>NA|TRBV7-2|TRBJ2-1|TRBD1
TGTGCCATCAGGACAGGAGCCTACAATGAGCAGTTCTTC
CAIRTGAYNEQFF
>NA|TRBV18|TRBJ1-4|NA
TGTGCCAGCTCCCCCATACAGGACCCTAATGAAAAACTGTTTTTT
CASSPIQDPNEKLFF
>NA|TRBV2|TRBJ1-5|TRBD1
TGTGCCAGCAGCCGACAGGGGGCGGGCAATCAGCCCCAGCATTTT
CASSRQGAGNQPQHF
>NA|TRBV4-2|TRBJ1-2|TRBD1
TGTGCCAGCAGCCAAGCTGCCCGGGACAGGAATAACTATGGCTACACCTTC
CASSQAARDRNNYGYTF
>NA|TRBV6-5|TRBJ2-1|NA
TGTGCCAGCATGAGACTGACGAGCTCCTACAATGAGCAGTTCTTC
CASMRLTSSYNEQFF
>NA|TRBV4-2|TRBJ2-2|NA
TGTGCCAGCAGCCAAGAAGTCCGTGGGTCGGGAACCGGGGAGCTGTTTTTT
CASSQEVRGSGTGELFF
>NA|TRBV18|TRBJ2-3|TRBD2
TGTGCCAGCTCACCACCGGGAGGGCAGGGCACAGATACGCAGTATTTT
CASSPPGGQGTDTQYF
>NA|TRBV7-7|TRBJ2-5|TRBD2
TGTGCCAGCAGCATCAGCGGGATGCAGACCCAGTACTTC
CASSISGMQTQYF
>NA|TRBV5-1|TRBJ1-2|TRBD1
TGCGCCAGCAGCGAGGACAGGGCCGCAAACTATGGCTACACCTTC
CASSEDRAANYGYTF
>once|TRBV3-1/TRBV3-2|TRBJ2-7|NA
TGTGCCAGCAGCCAAGGGCCCTACGAGCAGTACTTC
CASSQGPYEQYF
>NA|TRBV12-5|TRBJ2-7|NA
TGTGCTAGTGGCCACAGGGCCTACGAGCAGTACTTC
CASGHRAYEQYF
>NA|TRBV7-8|TRBJ2-7|NA
TGTGCCAGCAGCTTAAGTAACAGGGCGTTCTACGAGCAGTACTTC
CASSLSNRAFYEQYF
>once|TRBV18|TRBJ2-7|TRBD1
TGTGCCAGCTCACCCGGGACAGGGGGCTTTCACGAGCAGTACTTC
CASSPGTGGFHEQYF
>few|TRBV7-9|TRBJ1-6|NA
TGTGCCAGCAGCGCCGACCGGGGACAAGACAATTCACCCCTCCACTTT
CASSADRGQDNSPLHF
>NA|TRBV19|TRBJ1-5|TRBD1
TGTGCCAGTAGCCGAACCCGAAGGACAGGGATTGGTCAGCCCCAGCATTTT
CASSRTRRTGIGQPQHF
>NA|TRBV18|TRBJ2-1|TRBD1
TGTGCCAGCTCATTTACAGGGGGCTCCTACAATGAGCAGTTCTTC
CASSFTGGSYNEQFF
>NA|TRBV28|TRBJ2-1|TRBD2
TGTGCCAGCAGCCCAACGAGCTCAGCGGGGGGGAGAAATGAGCAGTTCTTC
CASSPTSSAGGRNEQFF
>NA|TRBV5-6|TRBJ2-3|NA
TGTGCCAGCAGCTTGACTTGGGACACAATCACAGATACGCAGTATTTT
CASSLTWDTITDTQYF
>NA|TRBV7-3|TRBJ2-7|TRBD1
TGTGCCAGCAGCCGTATCGCGACAGGGTTCGGGGAGCAGTACTTC
CASSRIATGFGEQYF